This TCR beta chain was captured in a study of T cells in Graves' hyperthyroidism and ophthalmopathy. Overall study: Peripheral blood was obtained at initial diagnosis, preceding any treatment. The study, taken as a whole, reports: Most thyroid clonotypes that were expanded above 0.001 also turned up in blood. The model anticipated ophthalmopathy a median about 7 months pre-onset.

RNA transcripts served as the template for amplifying TCR beta CDR3 regions. HTBI primers were the set used in a first-round RT-PCR of the TCR CDR3. Via MiXCR, TCRdb re-called the multiplex PCR reads, giving one row per CDR3 protein. The table shows 700,000 or so distinct CDR3 sequences, with about 14% occurring only once. Notes on this clonotype: Antigen: not known.

This CDR3 has 16 amino acids. Germline-derived CDR1 and CDR2 are KGHSH and LQKENI. With V trimmed by 5 bases and J by 8 bases, 10 bases remained unmatched. This TCR derives from a woman in her 50s with Graves' ophthalmopathy. The sequenced sample consisted of blood. This chain uses TRBV18 with TRBJ2-1, with TRBD2 matching 12 bases. CDR3 DNA: TGTGCCAGCTCAACAACCGGGACTAGCGGGCTCGATGAGCAGTTCTTC. The encoded protein is CASSTTGTSGLDEQFF.